The 21 T cell receptor beta chains below all came from one sample that was sequenced in a study of cytomegalovirus exposure and HLA in healthy donors. This PCR relied on a set of 60 Vbeta primers and 13 Jbeta primers. Sequencing used immunoSEQ multiplex PCR; TCRdb keeps in-frame clones, though not all of them. Of about 150,000 clones detected, about two thirds appear once; the ten largest clones hold approximately 1.6%. The sequencing input was PBMCs. The receptors were sampled from a young woman in good health and CMV-seronegative.

The chain carries TRBV28 and TRBJ1-5; 7 bases are a match to TRBD1. V shed 6 bases, J shed 1 base, and the junction held 3 bases outside the gene matches. The CDR3 is 14 amino acids. CDR1 and CDR2 from the germline V gene are MDHEN and SYDVKM. For the CDR3, the DNA is TGTGCCAGCAGGACAGGGAAAAGCAATCAGCCCCAGCATTTT. Translating gives CASRTGKSNQPQHF.

This rearrangement joins TRBV19 to TRBJ2-3, with D maybe TRBD2 (5 bases). CDR1 and CDR2 from the germline V gene are LNHDA and SQIVND (reference sequence). V was pared by 3 bases and J by 3 bases, with 10 bases between. The CDR3 length is 14 residues. CDR3 nucleotide sequence: TGTGCCAGTAGTATTCGGACTTTAACAGATACGCAGTATTTT. It translates to CASSIRTLTDTQYF. Full variable domain (remainder filled in from reference TRBV19 and TRBJ2-3): DGGITQSPKYLFRKEGQNVTLSCEQNLNHDAMYWYRQDPGQGLRLIYYSQIVNDFQKGDIAEGYSVSREKKESFPLTVTSAQKNPTAFYLCASSIRTLTDTQYFGPGTRLTVL.

The chain uses TRBV5-1 and TRBJ2-3, with 9 positions matching TRBD2. The germline V gene has CDR1 SGHRS and CDR2 YFSETQ. J lost 1 base, V lost 0 bases, and 12 bases had no gene match. The CDR3 sequence is 19 residues long. The CDR3 protein is CASSLGRGGRYSGTDTQYF. Written as DNA, the CDR3 is TGCGCCAGCAGCTTGGGGCGGGGGGGCCGATATTCGGGCACAGATACGCAGTATTTT.

This chain connects TRBV18 to TRBJ2-4; 10 bases fit TRBD1. In germline, CDR1 is KGHSH, CDR2 LQKENI. Losses at the gene ends were 6 bases for V and 5 bases for J; bases not matched to a gene: 4. CDR3 length equals 14 residues. In DNA form, the CDR3 reads TGTGCCAGCTCCCCAGGGACAGGGGAAAACATTCAGTACTTC. Translation gives CASSPGTGENIQYF.

This clone was counted only a few times. This chain joins TRBV9 and TRBJ2-7, with no clear D. This CDR3 is built from 13 residues. Germline CDR1 reads SGDLS; CDR2 reads YYNGEE. Trimming cost V 4 bases and J 6 bases, with 14 bases left between them. CDR3 in amino acids: CASSPRVRGEQYF. DNA of the CDR3: TGTGCCAGCAGCCCCCGGGTAAGAGGCGAGCAGTACTTC.

This clone showed up just a few times. The V call is TRBV7-6, the J call TRBJ2-1, with D possibly matching TRBD1 (7 bases). The CDR3 is made up of 16 amino acids. Per germline, CDR1 SGHVS and CDR2 FNYEAQ. Deletions cut 1 base from V and 6 bases from J, with 16 bases between. CDR3: CASSLGQAGGFNEQFF. CDR3 sequence (DNA): TGTGCCAGCAGCTTAGGTCAGGCAGGGGGGTTCAATGAGCAGTTCTTC. The full variable domain, in which reference TRBV7-6 and TRBJ2-1 provide the parts outside the CDR3, is GAGVSQSPRYKVTKRGQDVALRCDPISGHVSLYWYRQALGQGPEFLTYFNYEAQQDKSGLPNDRFSAERPEGSISTLTIQRTEQRDSAMYRCASSLGQAGGFNEQFFGPGTRLTVL.

The V gene is TRBV6-6, the J gene TRBJ2-1, with 11 bases aligning to TRBD2. Germline V CDR1 and CDR2: MNHNY, SVGAGI (reference sequence). The J segment lost 7 bases and the V segment lost 5 bases, leaving 4 bases of the junction unmatched. The CDR3 contains 14 residues. The CDR3 loop is CASSTSGSANEQFF. The CDR3, as DNA: TGTGCCAGCAGTACTAGCGGGAGTGCTAATGAGCAGTTCTTC.

This clone appeared a few times. The chain couples TRBV9 to TRBJ2-1; 13 positions match TRBD2. After removal of 3 bases from V and 9 bases from J, the junction contained 9 bases not matched to a gene. The CDR3 runs to 16 residues. CDR1 is SGDLS and CDR2 is YYNGEE in the germline V gene. CDR3 bases: TGTGCCAGCAGCGCCACCCGGACTAGCGGGAGCGCTGAGCAGTTCTTC. It yields the protein CASSATRTSGSAEQFF.

The CDR3 sequence: CASSPRPRTGELFF. The CDR3 coding sequence is TGTGCCAGCAGCCCCCGCCCGAGGACCGGGGAGCTGTTTTTT. The chain carries TRBV11-2 and TRBJ2-2; D remains unclear. Trimming shortened V by 5 bases and J by 5 bases, and 12 bases separated the two germline ends. This CDR3 is built from 14 residues. The germline gives CDR1 SGHAT, CDR2 FQNNGV.

The rearrangement uses TRBV28 and TRBJ1-1; 10 bases agree with TRBD1. From germline, CDR1 is MDHEN and CDR2 SYDVKM. The ends lost 8 bases at V and 4 bases at J; junction bases unmatched: 7. The CDR3 has 14 residues. The DNA for the CDR3 is TGTGCCAGCCATACCGGGACAGGGGCCACTGAAGCTTTCTTT. Encoded protein: CASHTGTGATEAFF. The variable domain in full, with the rest retrieved from reference TRBV28 and TRBJ1-1, is DVKVTQSSRYLVKRTGEKVFLECVQDMDHENMFWYRQDPGLGLRLIYFSYDVKMKEKGDIPEGYSVSREKKERFSLILESASTNQTSMYLCASHTGTGATEAFFGQGTRLTVV.

This clone was seen a few times. The rearrangement links TRBV18 to TRBJ2-2; the D gene is possibly TRBD2 (6 bases). This CDR3 region has 16 residues. Germline V gene lookup returns CDR1 KGHSH and CDR2 LQKENI. Deletions cut 3 bases from V and 6 bases from J, with 17 bases between. CDR3 nucleotide sequence: TGTGCCAGCTCACCCCGACTAGTAACCGCCTCCGGGGAGCTGTTTTTT. This translates into CASSPRLVTASGELFF. Based on the CDR3 plus reference TRBV18 and TRBJ2-2, the full variable domain is NAGVMQNPRHLVRRRGQEARLRCSPMKGHSHVYWYRQLPEEGLKFMVYLQKENIIDESGMPKERFSAEFPKEGPSILRIQQVVRGDSAAYFCASSPRLVTASGELFFGEGSRLTVL.

The chain recombines TRBV6-1 with TRBJ2-7; D remains ambiguous. V gave up 8 bases and J gave up 2 bases, with 13 bases separating them. The length of the CDR3 is 13 residues. Germline CDR1 MNHNS, CDR2 SASEGT. The CDR3 sequence: CASRLLGTYEQYV. CDR3 nucleotide sequence: TGTGCCAGCCGCCTGCTGGGCACCTACGAGCAGTACGTC.

The chain couples TRBV5-4 to TRBJ1-2, with a possible D match to TRBD1 (6 bases). This CDR3 has 13 residues. The germline V gene has CDR1 SGHNT and CDR2 YYREEE (reference sequence). V shed 5 bases and J shed 4 bases, with 12 bases lying between them. The CDR3 protein is CASSSRTAYGYTF. CDR3 coding DNA: TGTGCCAGCAGTTCTCGGACAGCCTATGGCTACACCTTC.

The V and J genes are TRBV30 and TRBJ1-1; possibly TRBD1 for D (5 bases). CDR1 is GTSNPN, CDR2 SVGIG, per germline (reference sequence). Trimming shortened V by 8 bases and J by 5 bases, and 18 bases separated the two germline ends. This CDR3 contains 13 residues. The CDR3 protein is CAANLRGGTEAFF. The CDR3 DNA reads as TGTGCCGCCAACCTCCGCGGGGGAACTGAAGCTTTCTTT.

The V gene is TRBV7-8, the J gene TRBJ2-4; D unresolved. V was clipped by 5 bases and J by 0 bases, with 17 bases between them. Germline V lookup: CDR1 SGHVS, CDR2 FQNEAQ. The CDR3 extends over 17 amino acids. The CDR3 here is CASSRPAGNIAKNIQYF. The CDR3 DNA follows: TGTGCCAGCAGCCGGCCGGCAGGCAACATAGCCAAAAACATTCAGTACTTC.

This chain uses TRBV5-6 with TRBJ1-2, with 8 positions matching TRBD1. Germline values: CDR1 SGHDT, CDR2 YYEEEE. The CDR3 has 17 amino acids. V lost 4 bases and J lost 6; bases outside the gene matches: 17. The CDR3 is CASSETGEGLWRDGYTF. DNA for the CDR3: TGTGCCAGCAGCGAGACAGGGGAAGGACTATGGAGGGATGGCTACACCTTC.

This clone has just one count. The chain recombines TRBV5-1 with TRBJ1-2; D may be TRBD1 (5 bases). The CDR3 loop spans 16 amino acids. V lost 4 bases and J 4 bases, leaving 20 bases between the germline ends. Looked up from germline, CDR1 is SGHRS and CDR2 is YFSETQ. The CDR3 DNA reads TGCGCCAGCAGCCCCGGGACTCCCCAAGACTTCTATGGCTACACCTTC. This gives the protein CASSPGTPQDFYGYTF.

For the CDR3, the DNA is TGTGCCAGCTCAAGGGACTATCAGAACACCGGGGAGCTGTTTTTT. Translation gives CASSRDYQNTGELFF. This sequence joins TRBV18 and TRBJ2-2; 7 nucleotides agree with TRBD2. Germline assignment: CDR1 KGHSH and CDR2 LQKENI. The V and J ends lost 5 bases and 1 base, in that order; junction bases with no gene match: 4. CDR3 length: 15 amino acids.

J is TRBJ2-3 and V is TRBV19, with no clear D. Deletions cut 2 bases from V and 4 bases from J, with 4 bases between. The CDR3 has 12 amino acids. The germline V gene has CDR1 LNHDA and CDR2 SQIVND (reference sequence). The CDR3: CASSITPDTQYF. CDR3 coding DNA: TGTGCCAGTAGTATAACACCAGATACGCAGTATTTT.

Only one count was recorded for this clone. The chain is built from TRBV4-1 and TRBJ2-7; 7 nucleotides agree with TRBD1. This CDR3 is 15 amino acids long. Germline CDR1 reads MGHRA; CDR2 reads YSYEKL. Trimming cost V 4 bases and J 0 bases; bases outside gene matches: 6. Here the CDR3 DNA reads TGCGCCAGCAGCCGAGGGACAGAGAGCTCCTACGAGCAGTACTTC. Translating gives CASSRGTESSYEQYF.

The V call is TRBV4-3, the J call TRBJ2-4; a weak D match, TRBD1 (5 bases). The CDR3 covers 15 residues. Trimming cost V 0 bases and J 9 bases, with 15 bases left between them. In germline, CDR1 is LGHNA, CDR2 YSLEER. The CDR3, as DNA: TGCGCCAGCAGCCAAGAGTACGCCCAGGGCGGCATTCAGTACTTC. Translation gives CASSQEYAQGGIQYF.